The rows below give T cell receptor beta chains drawn from one sample of a study of blood T cell repertoires in COVID-19. Here immunoSEQ multiplex PCR was the method, and the copy in TCRdb shows in-frame clones only, minus some. The sample has 250,000 to 350,000 clones; over 80% are singletons. The sequenced sample was peripheral blood. These receptors originate from a woman aged 50 to 65 with active or convalescent COVID-19. Each CDR3 is given with its conserved first and last residue. Fields, in order: D gene, V gene, clone size, J gene, CDR3 DNA, CDR3 protein. A D gene is named only where the DNA matches it firmly. Clone size is not always given. Where it is, it says once, few, many or a class for expanded clones.

d_call: TRBD2
v_call: TRBV7-9
clone_size: few
j_call: TRBJ2-5
cdr3_nt: TGTGCCAGCAGCTTGGGACTAGCGGGGTCCCCCGGGACCCAGTACTTC
cdr3_aa: CASSLGLAGSPGTQYF

d_call: TRBD1
v_call: TRBV4-2
clone_size: .
j_call: TRBJ1-2
cdr3_nt: TGTGCCAGCAGCCGTGAAACAGGGGGCGCCTATGGCTACACCTTC
cdr3_aa: CASSRETGGAYGYTF

d_call: .
v_call: TRBV7-3
clone_size: .
j_call: TRBJ1-1
cdr3_nt: TGTGCCAGCAGCCCTGGGGAGGTTACGGCTTTCTTT
cdr3_aa: CASSPGEVTAFF

d_call: .
v_call: TRBV7-6
clone_size: .
j_call: TRBJ2-3
cdr3_nt: TGTGCCAGCAGCTCCGGTGGGTGGGAGGGCACAGATACGCAGTATTTT
cdr3_aa: CASSSGGWEGTDTQYF

d_call: TRBD1
v_call: TRBV7-8
clone_size: .
j_call: TRBJ2-7
cdr3_nt: TGTGCCAGCAGCTTCCGGACAGGGACGACTTTTTACGAGCAGTACTTC
cdr3_aa: CASSFRTGTTFYEQYF

d_call: .
v_call: TRBV5-1
clone_size: .
j_call: TRBJ1-2
cdr3_nt: TGCGCCAGCAGCCCCGGACGGGAGTACTATGGCTACACCTTC
cdr3_aa: CASSPGREYYGYTF

d_call: .
v_call: TRBV18
clone_size: .
j_call: TRBJ1-2
cdr3_nt: TGTGCCAGCTCACCGAGGCAGAACTATGGCTACACCTTC
cdr3_aa: CASSPRQNYGYTF

d_call: .
v_call: TRBV12-3/TRBV12-4
clone_size: .
j_call: TRBJ1-1
cdr3_nt: TGTGCCAGCAGTTTAACAGGGAACACTGAAGCTTTCTTT
cdr3_aa: CASSLTGNTEAFF

d_call: TRBD2
v_call: TRBV11-2
clone_size: .
j_call: TRBJ2-1
cdr3_nt: TGTGCCAGCAGCCAAGACGGACTAGCGGCCCCCAATGAGCAGTTCTTC
cdr3_aa: CASSQDGLAAPNEQFF

d_call: .
v_call: TRBV12-5
clone_size: .
j_call: TRBJ1-5
cdr3_nt: TGTGCTAGTGGTTTGACCGGGAATCAGCCCCAGCATTTT
cdr3_aa: CASGLTGNQPQHF

d_call: .
v_call: TRBV6-5
clone_size: .
j_call: TRBJ1-2
cdr3_nt: TGTGCCAGCAGCGCCGCGACAGCCTATTATGGCTACACCTTC
cdr3_aa: CASSAATAYYGYTF

d_call: TRBD1
v_call: TRBV4-1
clone_size: many
j_call: TRBJ1-2
cdr3_nt: TGCGCCAGCAGCCCCTCGGAGGGACAGAACTATGGCTACACCTTC
cdr3_aa: CASSPSEGQNYGYTF

d_call: .
v_call: TRBV28
clone_size: .
j_call: TRBJ1-5
cdr3_nt: TGTGCCAGCGCCTCGGGGTTGGGCAATCAGCCCCAGCATTTT
cdr3_aa: CASASGLGNQPQHF

d_call: .
v_call: TRBV6-5
clone_size: .
j_call: TRBJ2-2
cdr3_nt: TGTGCCAGCGCAAAAGACTGGGTTGGGGAGCTGTTTTTT
cdr3_aa: CASAKDWVGELFF

d_call: .
v_call: TRBV18
clone_size: .
j_call: TRBJ2-1
cdr3_nt: TGTGCCAGCTCACCACGACAGGTTGACTCCTACAATGAGCAGTTCTTC
cdr3_aa: CASSPRQVDSYNEQFF

d_call: TRBD1
v_call: TRBV7-6
clone_size: .
j_call: TRBJ2-3
cdr3_nt: TGTGCCAGCAGCTTAAGACCGTCCGGGACAGCCTCTAATACAGATACGCAGTATTTT
cdr3_aa: CASSLRPSGTASNTDTQYF

d_call: .
v_call: TRBV11-2
clone_size: few
j_call: TRBJ2-7
cdr3_nt: TGTGCCAGCAGCTTAGATCCAGGACTCCCGGCCTACGAGCAGTACTTC
cdr3_aa: CASSLDPGLPAYEQYF

d_call: TRBD1
v_call: TRBV30
clone_size: .
j_call: TRBJ1-3
cdr3_nt: TGTGCCTGGGTTCCCTCCAGGGGGTTCGGGGACACCATATATTTT
cdr3_aa: CAWVPSRGFGDTIYF

d_call: .
v_call: TRBV21-1
clone_size: .
j_call: TRBJ2-1
cdr3_nt: TGTGCCAGCAGCAAAGCAAGGACAGGGGGGGGCAATGAGCAGTTCTTC
cdr3_aa: CASSKARTGGGNEQFF

d_call: .
v_call: TRBV18
clone_size: once
j_call: TRBJ1-5
cdr3_nt: TGTGCCAGCTCCGGAGAAGGGGTCTCCAACTATAGCAATCAGCCCCAGCATTTT
cdr3_aa: CASSGEGVSNYSNQPQHF

d_call: TRBD2
v_call: TRBV19
clone_size: .
j_call: TRBJ2-4
cdr3_nt: TGTGCCAGTAGCCCAGTGAGGGCGGGAGGGGTACAGTACTTC
cdr3_aa: CASSPVRAGGVQYF

d_call: TRBD1
v_call: TRBV28
clone_size: .
j_call: TRBJ2-6
cdr3_nt: TGTGCCAGCAGTTCCTTCAGGGGGCTTCGCTCTGGGGCCAACGTCCTGACTTTC
cdr3_aa: CASSSFRGLRSGANVLTF

d_call: TRBD2
v_call: TRBV7-8
clone_size: .
j_call: TRBJ2-7
cdr3_nt: TGTGCCAGCAGCACCGGACTAGCGGGAAACGAGCAGTACTTC
cdr3_aa: CASSTGLAGNEQYF

d_call: TRBD1
v_call: TRBV27
clone_size: .
j_call: TRBJ1-1
cdr3_nt: TGTGCCAGCAGTCCATTCTTAGGACAGGGAAGGACTGAAGCTTTCTTT
cdr3_aa: CASSPFLGQGRTEAFF

d_call: TRBD1
v_call: TRBV4-1
clone_size: once
j_call: TRBJ1-2
cdr3_nt: TGCGCCAGCAGCCAAAACAGGGGGCTCGGCGGCTACACCTTC
cdr3_aa: CASSQNRGLGGYTF

d_call: TRBD2
v_call: TRBV4-2
clone_size: .
j_call: TRBJ2-1
cdr3_nt: TGTGCCAGCAGCCAGGGACTAGTGCCCTACAATGAGCAGTTCTTC
cdr3_aa: CASSQGLVPYNEQFF

d_call: .
v_call: TRBV29-1
clone_size: many
j_call: TRBJ1-1
cdr3_nt: TGCAGCGTTGACCGGGGTTGGGGTATGAACACTGAAGCTTTCTTT
cdr3_aa: CSVDRGWGMNTEAFF

d_call: .
v_call: TRBV23-1
clone_size: .
j_call: TRBJ1-4
cdr3_nt: TGCGCCAGCAGTCCTGGGGAGGGCGATGAAAAACTGTTTTTT
cdr3_aa: CASSPGEGDEKLFF

d_call: TRBD2
v_call: TRBV11-2
clone_size: .
j_call: TRBJ2-2
cdr3_nt: TGTGCCAGTGCGGGACTAGCGGGAGCTGACACCGGGGAGCTGTTTTTT
cdr3_aa: CASAGLAGADTGELFF

d_call: TRBD1
v_call: TRBV5-1
clone_size: .
j_call: TRBJ2-7
cdr3_nt: TGCGCCAGCAGCCTCGGACAGGGGGTCTACGAGCAGTACTTC
cdr3_aa: CASSLGQGVYEQYF

d_call: .
v_call: TRBV5-1
clone_size: .
j_call: TRBJ2-5
cdr3_nt: TGCGCCAGCAGCTTGGGGCAGGGGGAGACCCAGTACTTC
cdr3_aa: CASSLGQGETQYF

d_call: .
v_call: TRBV5-1
clone_size: .
j_call: TRBJ2-2
cdr3_nt: TGCGCCAGCAGCTCCCTGAGTCGAGCGGTTACCGCGAACACCGGGGAGCTGTTTTTT
cdr3_aa: CASSSLSRAVTANTGELFF

d_call: TRBD1
v_call: TRBV6-6
clone_size: .
j_call: TRBJ2-2
cdr3_nt: TGTGCCAGCAGTTATTCCGGGACAGAGGACACCGGGGAGCTGTTTTTT
cdr3_aa: CASSYSGTEDTGELFF

d_call: .
v_call: TRBV5-1
clone_size: .
j_call: TRBJ2-1
cdr3_nt: TGCGCCAGCAGCTCTTCCTGGAGAGGAGATGAGCAGTTCTTC
cdr3_aa: CASSSSWRGDEQFF

d_call: TRBD1
v_call: TRBV5-4
clone_size: .
j_call: TRBJ2-7
cdr3_nt: TGTGCCAGCAGCTTAGAACAGGGGTCCTACGAGCAGTACTTC
cdr3_aa: CASSLEQGSYEQYF

d_call: TRBD1
v_call: TRBV19
clone_size: .
j_call: TRBJ1-1
cdr3_nt: TGTGCCAGTAGTAGTATTTGGGGACAGGGAGACACTGAAGCTTTCTTT
cdr3_aa: CASSSIWGQGDTEAFF

d_call: TRBD1
v_call: TRBV19
clone_size: .
j_call: TRBJ1-1
cdr3_nt: TGTGCCAGTAGTCCCGGGACAGTAAACACTGAAGCTTTCTTT
cdr3_aa: CASSPGTVNTEAFF

d_call: .
v_call: TRBV7-3
clone_size: .
j_call: TRBJ2-3
cdr3_nt: TGTGCCAGCAGCCGCTCGGGGGGCGCGGTAGATACGCAGTATTTT
cdr3_aa: CASSRSGGAVDTQYF

d_call: TRBD1
v_call: TRBV28
clone_size: .
j_call: TRBJ1-6
cdr3_nt: TGTGCCAGCAGCCCTCGGACAGGGTGGTACTCACCCCTCCACTTT
cdr3_aa: CASSPRTGWYSPLHF

d_call: TRBD2
v_call: TRBV4-1
clone_size: .
j_call: TRBJ2-1
cdr3_nt: TGCGCCAGCAGCCAAGTCCTTCTAGCGGAAACCTACAATGAGCAGTTCTTC
cdr3_aa: CASSQVLLAETYNEQFF

d_call: .
v_call: TRBV7-2
clone_size: .
j_call: TRBJ2-1
cdr3_nt: TGTGCCAGCAGCTTAGAGCTAAGCAAGGAGCAGTTCTTC
cdr3_aa: CASSLELSKEQFF

d_call: .
v_call: TRBV15
clone_size: .
j_call: TRBJ1-1
cdr3_nt: TGTGCCGCAGGAGGCATGGACACTGAAGCTTTCTTT
cdr3_aa: CAAGGMDTEAFF

d_call: .
v_call: TRBV10-3
clone_size: .
j_call: TRBJ2-3
cdr3_nt: TGTGCCATCAGTGAGGGAGGGGCCTTCACAGATACGCAGTATTTT
cdr3_aa: CAISEGGAFTDTQYF

d_call: .
v_call: TRBV2
clone_size: .
j_call: TRBJ1-1
cdr3_nt: TGTGCCAGCAGCCCTGGGGCAGGGGCTACTGAAGCTTTCTTT
cdr3_aa: CASSPGAGATEAFF

d_call: .
v_call: TRBV30
clone_size: once
j_call: TRBJ1-1
cdr3_nt: TGTGCCTGGAGTGATCGGTTTACGGGAGCTTTCTTT
cdr3_aa: CAWSDRFTGAFF

d_call: TRBD2
v_call: TRBV7-2
clone_size: .
j_call: TRBJ2-1
cdr3_nt: TGTGCCAGCAGCTCGACTAGCGGGTACACTGAGCAGTTCTTC
cdr3_aa: CASSSTSGYTEQFF

d_call: TRBD1
v_call: TRBV9
clone_size: .
j_call: TRBJ1-5
cdr3_nt: TGTGCCAGCAGCGTAGGGACAGGGAAATTCCAGCCCCAGCATTTT
cdr3_aa: CASSVGTGKFQPQHF

d_call: TRBD2
v_call: TRBV19
clone_size: once
j_call: TRBJ2-7
cdr3_nt: TGTGCCAGTAGTATAGTCGGGCTGACTAGCGGGAAGTACGAGCAGTACTTC
cdr3_aa: CASSIVGLTSGKYEQYF

d_call: TRBD1
v_call: TRBV28
clone_size: .
j_call: TRBJ2-1
cdr3_nt: TGTGCCAGCAGAGATATCGGGACAGCCAATGAGCAGTTCTTC
cdr3_aa: CASRDIGTANEQFF

d_call: .
v_call: TRBV29-1
clone_size: .
j_call: TRBJ2-7
cdr3_nt: TGCAGCGCCGCGGCCCTTACGCCGCCCTACGAGCAGTACTTC
cdr3_aa: CSAAALTPPYEQYF

d_call: .
v_call: TRBV12-5
clone_size: .
j_call: TRBJ2-1
cdr3_nt: TGTGCTAGTGGTTTGGGAACATATAGAGGCAATGAGCAGTTCTTC
cdr3_aa: CASGLGTYRGNEQFF